This TCR beta chain was documented in a study of shared clonotypes between healthy human individuals. About the study: Three CD4 naive, three CD4 memory, two CD8 naive and one CD8 memory plate were used per donor.

Profiled with immunoSEQ multiplex PCR; TCRdb holds only in-frame clones, not every one. The repertoire consists of over 2,000,000 clones, with 85% to 95% occurring once and the leading ten covering around 1.8%. A note on this clone: Different DNA sequences within this sample yield the same CDR3.

The germline V and J ends were trimmed by 0 bases and 5 bases, with 11 bases remaining between them. The CDR3 loop spans 14 amino acids. Germline CDR1 reads MNHEY; CDR2 reads SVGAGI. Naive CD8 cells lacked CD45RO, underwent positive selection for CCR7 and left out terminally differentiated effector memory CD45RA+ cells. The gene calls are TRBV6-5 and TRBJ2-7, with a weak D call TRBD1 (5 bases). Input material: naive CD8+ T cells from PBMCs. The TCR was taken from a man younger than 35 in good health. Some clones in this sample may be carry-over from other donors' samples. The CDR3 nucleotides are TGTGCCAGCAGTTACTCGGGGCAGGGTAACGAGCAGTACTTC. The encoded protein is CASSYSGQGNEQYF.